Described below is a single T cell receptor (beta chain) sequence and its context. Germline V lookup: CDR1 MNHEY, CDR2 SVGAGI. The CDR3 has 15 residues. The V gene lost 6 bases and the J gene lost 0 bases, with 14 bases spanning the gap. Total pancreatectomy with islet autotransplantation was the source of the chronic pancreatitis pancreas tissue. Libraries were prepared by immunoSEQ multiplex PCR; TCRdb keeps only in-frame clonotypes and omits some of them. The table records about 9,100 clones, more than 75% of them present only once. This specimen comes from a study of immune characteristics of hereditary and idiopathic chronic pancreatitis.

Material for sequencing was pancreas tissue with idiopathic chronic pancreatitis. This TCR came from a human donor with chronic pancreatitis. The chain uses TRBV6-5 and TRBJ1-1; D call uncertain. The CDR3 sequence: CASSPSGGLNTEAFF. Here the CDR3 DNA reads TGTGCCAGCAGCCCCTCGGGAGGGTTGAACACTGAAGCTTTCTTT.